The 26 T cell receptor beta chains reported below all come from one sample, sequenced in a study of blood T cells in healthy people across ages. Primers used in a second PCR of roughly 6 to 11 cycles were a sample-barcoded 5' primer and a J-beta primer mix. TCRdb reprocessed the 5' RACE reads with MiXCR, giving one entry per CDR3 protein. The top ten hold 0.65% to 0.95% of the sample, which has under 1,100,000 distinct CDR3 sequences, 20% to 25% seen once. The same data also contributed to another study, on T cells of mothers and their children.

What was sequenced was blood. The receptors originated from a girl aged 2-10 years in good health.

This clonotype was counted only a few times. The V call is TRBV6-6, the J call TRBJ1-4; TRBD1 is a possible D gene (5 bases). Looked up from germline, CDR1 is MNHNY and CDR2 is SVGAGI (reference sequence). CDR3 length: 15 amino acids. V was cut by 2 bases and J by 6 bases, with 13 bases left in between. This CDR3 reads CASSYATQVDEKLFF. The DNA of the CDR3 is TGTGCCAGCAGTTACGCAACACAGGTGGATGAAAAACTGTTTTTT.

The chain uses TRBV9 and TRBJ2-5; D is possibly TRBD1 (6 bases). The J call may be mistaken, given a closer DNA end match to TRBJ2-7. Germline V lookup: CDR1 SGDLS, CDR2 YYNGEE. The CDR3 covers 17 residues. The CDR3 loop reads CASSPNPTGLGSSEQYF. The DNA for the CDR3 is TGTGCCAGCAGCCCAAATCCAACAGGGTTGGGATCAAGCGAGCAGTACTTC.

The V and J genes are TRBV7-2 and TRBJ2-4; D is unclear. This CDR3 spans 14 amino acids. Germline V lookup: CDR1 SGHTA, CDR2 FQGNSA. V was trimmed by 4 bases and J by 2 bases, leaving 9 bases between them. The CDR3, as DNA: TGTGCCAGCAGCTCAGGTCTAACCAAAAACATTCAGTACTTC. It is translated as CASSSGLTKNIQYF.

This clonotype showed up just a few times. The rearrangement links TRBV10-3 to TRBJ2-1; 10 nucleotides agree with TRBD2. CDR3 size: 17 residues. Germline V lookup: CDR1 ENHRY, CDR2 SYGVKD. J was trimmed by 6 bases and V by 4 bases; bases with no gene match: 12. For the CDR3, the DNA is TGTGCCATCAGTGGGCGGAGGGTAGCGGGGGGCATCAATGAGCAGTTCTTC. Protein sequence: CAISGRRVAGGINEQFF.

This clonotype was observed a handful of times. The chain carries TRBV10-3 and TRBJ2-5; TRBD2 agrees at 8 bases. The better agreement between TRBJ2-1 and the DNA end casts doubt on the J call. The CDR3 contains 15 residues. Germline CDR1 ENHRY, CDR2 SYGVKD. CDR3 nucleotides: TGTGCCATCAGTGAGTCTGCGCGGGGGGCTTATGAGCAGTTCTTC. Translating it yields CAISESARGAYEQFF.

The table lists this clonotype with a few counts. The rearrangement links TRBV7-9 to TRBJ1-1, with D tentatively TRBD1 (5 bases). The CDR3 is 14 residues long. The germline V and J ends were trimmed by 8 bases and 1 base, with 14 bases remaining between them. Per germline, CDR1 SEHNR and CDR2 FQNEAQ (reference sequence). In DNA form, the CDR3 reads TGTGCCAGCCGTTTCGGGGCCACGAACACTGAAGCTTTCTTT. Amino acid sequence: CASRFGATNTEAFF.

The V call is TRBV10-3, the J call TRBJ2-7; the D gene is possibly TRBD2 (6 bases). V shed 2 bases and J shed 0 bases, with 8 bases lying between them. The CDR3 has 14 amino acids. Per germline, CDR1 ENHRY and CDR2 SYGVKD. The CDR3 nucleotides read TGTGCCATCAGTGAGACCGGGAGCTCCTACGAGCAGTACTTC. It codes for CAISETGSSYEQYF.

This clonotype was found many times. CDR3 sequence reads: CASSEVFGQSSGELFF. In DNA form, the CDR3 reads TGTGCCAGCAGTGAAGTTTTTGGACAGTCTTCCGGGGAGCTGTTTTTT. V usage is TRBV2 and J usage is TRBJ2-2; a possible D gene is TRBD1 (6 bases). The CDR3 runs 16 residues. Deletions cut 1 base from V and 6 bases from J, with 15 bases between. Germline V gives CDR1 SNHLY, CDR2 FYNNEI.

The V gene is TRBV28, the J gene TRBJ2-1; 10 nucleotides agree with TRBD2. V lost 3 bases, J lost 7 bases, and 6 bases stayed unmatched. Germline-derived CDR1 and CDR2 are MDHEN and SYDVKM. The CDR3 length is 15 residues. The CDR3 reads CASSFMLAGVNEQFF. For the CDR3, the DNA is TGTGCCAGCAGTTTTATGCTAGCGGGAGTAAATGAGCAGTTCTTC.

This clonotype was detected many times. The V call is TRBV11-1, the J call TRBJ2-1; D is uncertain. Trimming took off 3 bases at V and 6 bases at J, with 6 bases between the two ends. The CDR3 extends over 12 amino acids. The germline V gene has CDR1 SGHAT and CDR2 FQDESV (reference sequence). Here the CDR3 reads CASSFTSNEQFF. The CDR3 coding sequence is TGTGCCAGCAGCTTCACGAGCAATGAGCAGTTCTTC.

This chain links TRBV27 with TRBJ1-2, with 10 bases identical to TRBD1. CDR1 is MNHEY, CDR2 SMNVEV, per germline (reference sequence). CDR3 length: 15 amino acids. V dropped 6 bases and J dropped 4; count of bases not matched to a gene: 8. The CDR3 sequence is CASRPGTGDPYGYTF. CDR3 DNA: TGTGCCAGCAGACCCGGGACAGGGGACCCCTATGGCTACACCTTC.

The V gene is TRBV29-1, the J gene TRBJ1-1; 7 positions agree with TRBD1. The V gene end was trimmed by 6 bases and the J gene end by 4 bases; junction bases not matched to a gene: 5. This CDR3 comprises 12 residues. The germline gives CDR1 SQVTM, CDR2 ANQGSEA. Written as DNA, the CDR3 is TGCAGCGTACAGGGGTTGGGCACTGAAGCTTTCTTT. Translated: CSVQGLGTEAFF.

This clonotype showed up just a few times. V is TRBV4-3 and J is TRBJ2-3; a possible D gene is TRBD2 (7 bases). The CDR3 spans 18 residues. The V end was cut by 5 bases, the J end by 4 bases, with 25 bases between. In germline, CDR1 is LGHNA, CDR2 YSLEER. CDR3 sequence: CASSARGMGGAYADTQYF. DNA of the CDR3: TGCGCCAGCAGCGCCCGCGGTATGGGGGGGGCCTATGCAGATACGCAGTATTTT.

The chain couples TRBV7-8 to TRBJ2-1; the match to TRBD2 covers 7 bases. The CDR3 sequence is 17 residues long. Germline trimming cut 5 bases from V and 2 bases from J; bases unmatched to any gene: 12. Germline lookup yields CDR1 SGHVS and CDR2 FQNEAQ. CDR3 DNA sequence: TGTGCCAGCAGCCCCGGAGGGTGGGGGGGGGCCTACAATGAGCAGTTCTTC. Protein sequence: CASSPGGWGGAYNEQFF.

The CDR3 protein is CASSLLERSSYNEQFF. In DNA, the CDR3 is TGTGCCAGCAGCTTATTAGAGCGTAGCTCCTACAATGAGCAGTTCTTC. This chain links TRBV7-2 with TRBJ2-1; D ambiguous. This CDR3 is built from 16 residues. The germline V gene has CDR1 SGHTA and CDR2 FQGNSA. V was clipped by 2 bases and J by 0 bases, with 11 bases between them.

This clonotype was found a few times. The chain has TRBV6-6 and TRBJ2-4; D is uncertain. The CDR3 extends over 14 amino acids. Germline CDR1 and CDR2: MNHNY and SVGAGI (reference sequence). V was trimmed by 4 bases and J by 6 bases, leaving 13 bases between them. The CDR3 DNA reads as TGTGCCAGCAGTTTAGCCCAGGTGGGAAACATTCAGTACTTC. Translation gives CASSLAQVGNIQYF.

The chain carries TRBV20-1 and TRBJ2-3; 11 bases agree with TRBD1. The length of the CDR3 is 14 residues. The ends lost 0 bases at V and 5 bases at J; junction bases unmatched: 1. The germline CDR1 and CDR2 sequences are DFQATT and SNEGSKA (reference sequence). The DNA for the CDR3 is TGCAGTGCTAGAGAGGGACAGGGGGAAGATACGCAGTATTTT. Translated: CSAREGQGEDTQYF.

This clonotype was detected only once. The chain is built from TRBV20-1 and TRBJ2-1, with D uncertain. The V gene's germline CDR1 is DFQATT and CDR2 SNEGSKA (reference sequence). The germline V and J ends were trimmed by 6 bases and 6 bases, with 21 bases remaining between them. The CDR3 is 15 residues long. CDR3 sequence: CSAKTPTPLGNEQFF. CDR3 bases: TGCAGTGCAAAAACCCCGACCCCCCTTGGCAATGAGCAGTTCTTC.

The V gene is TRBV11-2, the J gene TRBJ2-2, with 7 bases that match TRBD2. CDR3 length: 14 amino acids. Trimming took 5 bases from V and 5 from J; bases not matched to a gene: 5. Germline CDR1 and CDR2: SGHAT and FQNNGV. The CDR3 region has the DNA TGTGCCAGCAGCCGGGACTATCTGACCGGGGAGCTGTTTTTT. Its translation: CASSRDYLTGELFF.

This clonotype showed up just a few times. CDR3: CASSPFIVGNEQFF. CDR3 DNA: TGTGCCAGCAGTCCTTTTATCGTGGGCAATGAGCAGTTCTTC. The V call is TRBV27, the J call TRBJ2-1; D unresolved. With 5 bases removed from V and 6 bases from J, the gap between germline ends came to 14 bases. This CDR3 comprises 14 residues. The germline CDR1 and CDR2 sequences are MNHEY and SMNVEV (reference sequence).

This rearrangement joins TRBV2 to TRBJ2-5, with 11 positions matching TRBD1. This CDR3 has 12 residues. Trimming at V came to 6 bases and at J to 11 bases, leaving 5 bases not matched to a gene. The V gene's germline CDR1 is SNHLY and CDR2 FYNNEI. In DNA form, the CDR3 reads TGTGCCAGCAGGGACAGGGGGCTACAGCAGTACTTC. It yields the protein CASRDRGLQQYF.

This clonotype was observed a handful of times. The chain combines TRBV7-9 with TRBJ2-5, with TRBD2 identical over 10 bases. Judging by the DNA end, TRBJ2-7 fits better; the J call may be wrong. CDR3 size: 15 residues. Germline CDR1 is SEHNR and CDR2 is FQNEAQ (reference sequence). The CDR3 reads CASTEFGTSDYEQYF. CDR3 bases: TGTGCCAGCACCGAATTCGGGACTAGCGACTACGAGCAGTACTTC.

V usage is TRBV7-9 and J usage is TRBJ2-1; D may be TRBD2 (6 bases). The DNA end is a closer match to TRBJ2-5, so the J assignment may be wrong. Per the germline V gene, CDR1 is SEHNR and CDR2 is FQNEAQ (reference sequence). The CDR3 is made up of 14 amino acids. CDR3 amino acids: CASSKQRRGETQYF. The DNA for the CDR3 is TGTGCCAGCAGCAAGCAAAGGAGGGGAGAGACCCAGTACTTC.

In this sample, this clonotype turned up a few times. The chain has TRBV27 and TRBJ1-2; tentative D call: TRBD1 (5 bases). With 3 bases removed from V and 0 bases from J, the gap between germline ends came to 17 bases. Germline V gives CDR1 MNHEY, CDR2 SMNVEV (reference sequence). The CDR3 has 17 residues. The CDR3 region is CASSFSFTGASNYGYTF. In nucleotides, the CDR3 is TGTGCCAGCAGTTTCTCCTTCACAGGAGCCTCTAACTATGGCTACACCTTC.

The chain recombines TRBV2 with TRBJ2-1; D possibly matches TRBD1 or TRBD2 (5 bases each). CDR1 and CDR2 (germline): SNHLY, FYNNEI. This CDR3 is 17 amino acids long. V was cut by 5 bases and J by 2 bases, with 19 bases left in between. CDR3 sequence: CASSKSPLLGAYNEQFF. The CDR3 DNA follows: TGTGCCAGCAGTAAAAGTCCCCTTCTGGGGGCCTACAATGAGCAGTTCTTC.

The chain combines TRBV5-1 with TRBJ2-7, with a tentative D call TRBD1 (6 bases). This CDR3 comprises 13 residues. V was pared by 4 bases and J by 3 bases, with 11 bases between. Germline V gives CDR1 SGHRS, CDR2 YFSETQ. CDR3 sequence (DNA): TGCGCCAGCAGCGGAAAACAGGGCTACGAGCAGTACTTC. This translates into CASSGKQGYEQYF.